This TCR delta chain was recovered during a study of gamma-delta T cells after stem cell transplantation (dated by TCRdb to 2016 to 2018). Receptors were amplified or captured by RT-PCR. The sequencer was an Illumina MiSeq. TCRdb reanalyzed the public reads with the CATT caller, and identical DNA sequences were merged afterwards. In this sample the table shows approximately 1,300 delta-chain clones, about 26% of which occur a single time. 30% to 40% of the sample is taken by the ten largest. For this clone: Its target antigen remains unknown. Given a far larger clone just one base away, this is likely a sequencing read error. The same CDR3 is also encoded by other DNA sequences in this sample.

From a lookup of the germline V gene, CDR1 and CDR2 are GEAIGNYY and EKD. The CDR3 covers 18 residues, taking in both the cysteine and the phenylalanine. Left in the record is the CDR3 DNA by itself, 54 bases read in frame from the first base. Unmatched junction bases come to 14, with V trimmed by 2 bases and J by 0 bases. Recombination connected TRDV2 to TRDJ1; a stretch of 7 junction bases matches TRDD3. The clonotype comes from a human donor. It is not recorded whose cells these are; they may come from a transplant donor. The sequenced material came from gamma-delta T cells. The CDR3 reads CACDSVDWGQGNTDKLIF. The bases read TGTGCCTGTGACAGTGTGGACTGGGGACAGGGGAACACCGATAAACTCATCTTT.